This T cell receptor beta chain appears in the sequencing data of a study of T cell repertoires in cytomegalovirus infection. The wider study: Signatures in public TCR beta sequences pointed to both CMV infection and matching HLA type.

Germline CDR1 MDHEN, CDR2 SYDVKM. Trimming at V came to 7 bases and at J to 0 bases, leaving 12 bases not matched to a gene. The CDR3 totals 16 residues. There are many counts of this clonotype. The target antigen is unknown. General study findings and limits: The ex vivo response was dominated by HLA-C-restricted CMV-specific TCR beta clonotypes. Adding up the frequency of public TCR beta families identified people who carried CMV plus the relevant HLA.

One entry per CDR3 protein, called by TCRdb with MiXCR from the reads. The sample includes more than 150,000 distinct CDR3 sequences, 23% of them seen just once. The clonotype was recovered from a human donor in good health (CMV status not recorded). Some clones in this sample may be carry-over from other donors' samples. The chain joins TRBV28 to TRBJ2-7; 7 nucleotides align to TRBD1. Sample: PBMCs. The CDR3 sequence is CASTLYRDSVSYEQYF. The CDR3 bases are TGTGCCAGCACCCTATACAGGGACAGTGTCTCCTACGAGCAGTACTTC. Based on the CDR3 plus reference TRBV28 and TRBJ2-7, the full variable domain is DVKVTQSSRYLVKRTGEKVFLECVQDMDHENMFWYRQDPGLGLRLIYFSYDVKMKEKGDIPEGYSVSREKKERFSLILESASTNQTSMYLCASTLYRDSVSYEQYFGPGTRLTVT.